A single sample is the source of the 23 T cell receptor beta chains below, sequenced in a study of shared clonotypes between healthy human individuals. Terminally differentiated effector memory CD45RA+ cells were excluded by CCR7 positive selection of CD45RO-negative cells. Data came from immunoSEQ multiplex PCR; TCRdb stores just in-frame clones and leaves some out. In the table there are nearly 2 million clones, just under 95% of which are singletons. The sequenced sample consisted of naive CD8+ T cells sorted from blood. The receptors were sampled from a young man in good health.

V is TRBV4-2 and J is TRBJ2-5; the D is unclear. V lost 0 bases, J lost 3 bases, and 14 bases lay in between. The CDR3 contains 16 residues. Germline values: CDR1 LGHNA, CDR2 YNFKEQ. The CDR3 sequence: CASSQDGEGTKETQYF. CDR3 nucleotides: TGTGCCAGCAGCCAAGATGGGGAAGGTACGAAAGAGACCCAGTACTTC.

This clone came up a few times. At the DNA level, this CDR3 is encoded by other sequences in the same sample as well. The CDR3 reads CASSLGTGGWEQYF. In DNA, the CDR3 is TGTGCCAGCAGCTTAGGGACAGGGGGTTGGGAGCAGTACTTC. This chain joins TRBV11-2 and TRBJ2-7; 10 bases fit TRBD1. Trimming removed 1 base from V and 7 bases from J; junction bases left unmatched: 4. Germline lookup yields CDR1 SGHAT and CDR2 FQNNGV. The CDR3 covers 14 residues.

The DNA of the CDR3 is TGCGCCAGCAGCTTTGACCCGAATTCACCCCTCCACTTT. The encoded protein is CASSFDPNSPLHF. This sequence joins TRBV5-1 and TRBJ1-6; the D is unclear. In germline, CDR1 is SGHRS, CDR2 YFSETQ. V lost 2 bases, J lost 7 bases, and 7 bases lay in between. The CDR3 is 13 amino acids.

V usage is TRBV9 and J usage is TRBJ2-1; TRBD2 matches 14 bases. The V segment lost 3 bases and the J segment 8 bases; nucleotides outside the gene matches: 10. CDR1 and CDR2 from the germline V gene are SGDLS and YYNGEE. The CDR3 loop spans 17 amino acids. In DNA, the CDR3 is TGTGCCAGCAGCGCGGAAACCGGGACTAGCGGGAGCGATGAGCAGTTCTTC. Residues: CASSAETGTSGSDEQFF.

This CDR3 is CASSFSEQGSGRYEQYF. CDR3 DNA: TGTGCCAGCAGCTTTTCTGAGCAGGGATCGGGGCGCTACGAGCAGTACTTC. This chain connects TRBV7-9 to TRBJ2-7, with D perhaps given as TRBD1 or TRBD2 (5 bases each). This CDR3 spans 17 amino acids. Germline CDR1 and CDR2: SEHNR and FQNEAQ (reference sequence). The V end was cut by 3 bases, the J end by 3 bases, with 21 bases between.

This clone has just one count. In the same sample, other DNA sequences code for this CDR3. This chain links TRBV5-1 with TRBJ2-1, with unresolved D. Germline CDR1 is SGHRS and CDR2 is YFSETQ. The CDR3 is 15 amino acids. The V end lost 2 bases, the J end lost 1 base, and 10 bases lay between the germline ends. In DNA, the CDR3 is TGCGCCAGCAGCTTATCCACTCCTTCCTACAATGAGCAGTTCTTC. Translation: CASSLSTPSYNEQFF.

The chain's CDR3 is CASSRSDLLDNPQHF. DNA for the CDR3: TGTGCCAGCAGCCGTTCCGACCTTTTGGACAACCCCCAGCATTTT. The chain links TRBV7-9 to TRBJ1-5; perhaps TRBD1 as D (5 bases). The CDR3 has 15 residues. Germline V lookup: CDR1 SEHNR, CDR2 FQNEAQ (reference sequence). V lost 5 bases and J lost 10, with 21 bases in between.

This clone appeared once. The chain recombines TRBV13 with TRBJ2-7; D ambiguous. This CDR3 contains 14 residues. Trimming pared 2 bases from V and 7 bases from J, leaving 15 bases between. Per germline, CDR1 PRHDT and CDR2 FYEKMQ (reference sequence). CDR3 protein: CASSLTNTLGEQYF. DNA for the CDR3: TGTGCCAGCAGCTTAACGAATACGCTGGGGGAGCAGTACTTC. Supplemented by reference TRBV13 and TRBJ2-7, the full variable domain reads AAGVIQSPRHLIKEKRETATLKCYPIPRHDTVYWYQQGPGQDPQFLISFYEKMQSDKGSIPDRFSAQQFSDYHSELNMSSLELGDSALYFCASSLTNTLGEQYFGPGTRLTVT.

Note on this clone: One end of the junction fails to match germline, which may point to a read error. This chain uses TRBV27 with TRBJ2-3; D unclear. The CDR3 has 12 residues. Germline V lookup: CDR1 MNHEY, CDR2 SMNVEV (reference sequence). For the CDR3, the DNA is TGTGTCAGCAGTTCTATCACAGATACGCAGTATTTT. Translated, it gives CVSSSITDTQYF.

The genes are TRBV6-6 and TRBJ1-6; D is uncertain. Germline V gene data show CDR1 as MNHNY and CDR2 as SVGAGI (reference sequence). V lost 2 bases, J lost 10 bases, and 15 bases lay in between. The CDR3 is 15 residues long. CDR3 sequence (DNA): TGTGCCAGCAGTTACGCGATAGGGCCAAACTCACCCCTCCACTTT. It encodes CASSYAIGPNSPLHF.

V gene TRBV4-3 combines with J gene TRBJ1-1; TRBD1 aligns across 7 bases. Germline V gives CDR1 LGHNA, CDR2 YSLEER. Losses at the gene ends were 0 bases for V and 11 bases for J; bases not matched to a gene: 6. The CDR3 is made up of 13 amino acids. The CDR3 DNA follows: TGCGCCAGCAGCCAAGATTTAGGGGGCACGGCTTTCTTT. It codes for CASSQDLGGTAFF.

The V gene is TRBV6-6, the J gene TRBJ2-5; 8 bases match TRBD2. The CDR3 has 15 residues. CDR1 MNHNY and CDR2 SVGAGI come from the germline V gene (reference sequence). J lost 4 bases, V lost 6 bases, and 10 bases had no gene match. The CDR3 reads CASSPRSGGGETQYF. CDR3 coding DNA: TGTGCCAGCAGCCCCCGGTCGGGAGGGGGAGAGACCCAGTACTTC.

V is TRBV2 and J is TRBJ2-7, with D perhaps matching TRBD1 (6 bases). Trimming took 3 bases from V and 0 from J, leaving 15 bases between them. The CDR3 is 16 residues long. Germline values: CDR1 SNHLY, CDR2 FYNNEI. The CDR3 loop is CASSERQDLSSYEQYF. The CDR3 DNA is TGTGCCAGCAGTGAGCGACAGGATCTTAGCTCCTACGAGCAGTACTTC.

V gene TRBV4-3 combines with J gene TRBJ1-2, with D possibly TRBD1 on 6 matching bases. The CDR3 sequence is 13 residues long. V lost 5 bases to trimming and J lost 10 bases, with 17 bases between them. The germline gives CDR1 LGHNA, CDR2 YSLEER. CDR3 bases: TGCGCCAGCAGCTGGGACACCCTCTCGGACTACACCTTC. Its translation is CASSWDTLSDYTF.

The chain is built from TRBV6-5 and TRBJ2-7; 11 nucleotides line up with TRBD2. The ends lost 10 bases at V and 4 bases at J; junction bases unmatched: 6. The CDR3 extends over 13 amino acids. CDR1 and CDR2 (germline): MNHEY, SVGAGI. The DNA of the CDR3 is TGTGCCACCTCACTAGCGGGAGCGTACGAGCAGTACTTC. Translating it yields CATSLAGAYEQYF.

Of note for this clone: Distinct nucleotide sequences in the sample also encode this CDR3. The CDR3 is CASSEYGNTEAFF. The DNA of the CDR3 is TGCGCCAGCAGTGAGTATGGGAACACTGAAGCTTTCTTT. The V gene is TRBV10-1, the J gene TRBJ1-1; D uncertain. Germline lookup yields CDR1 WNHNN and CDR2 SYGVQD (reference sequence). Trimming removed 1 base at V and 1 base at J, with 4 bases between. The length of the CDR3 is 13 residues.

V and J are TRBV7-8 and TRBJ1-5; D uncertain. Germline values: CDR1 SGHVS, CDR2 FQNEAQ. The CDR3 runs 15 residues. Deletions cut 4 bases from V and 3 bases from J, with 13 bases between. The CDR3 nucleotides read TGTGCCAGCAGCTCCCGGGAAGCAATCAATCAGCCCCAGCATTTT. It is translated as CASSSREAINQPQHF. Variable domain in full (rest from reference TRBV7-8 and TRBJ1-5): GAGVSQSPRYKVAKRGQDVALRCDPISGHVSLFWYQQALGQGPEFLTYFQNEAQLDKSGLPSDRFFAERPEGSVSTLKIQRTQQEDSAVYLCASSSREAINQPQHFGDGTRLSIL.

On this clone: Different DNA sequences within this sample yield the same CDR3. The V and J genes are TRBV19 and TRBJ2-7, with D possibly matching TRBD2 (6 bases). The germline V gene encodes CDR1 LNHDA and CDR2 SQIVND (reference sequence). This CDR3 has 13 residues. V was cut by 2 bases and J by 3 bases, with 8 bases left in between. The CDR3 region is CASSIHGSYEQYF. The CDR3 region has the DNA TGTGCCAGTAGTATACACGGGAGCTACGAGCAGTACTTC. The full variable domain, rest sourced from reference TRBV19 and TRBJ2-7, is DGGITQSPKYLFRKEGQNVTLSCEQNLNHDAMYWYRQDPGQGLRLIYYSQIVNDFQKGDIAEGYSVSREKKESFPLTVTSAQKNPTAFYLCASSIHGSYEQYFGPGTRLTVT.

CDR3 loop: CASSSEEGGGNTEAFF. CDR3 DNA sequence: TGTGCCAGCAGCTCTGAGGAGGGAGGAGGGAACACTGAAGCTTTCTTT. The chain recombines TRBV5-4 with TRBJ1-1; D unresolved. V shed 3 bases and J shed 1 base, with 16 bases lying between them. This CDR3 region has 16 residues. The germline gives CDR1 SGHNT, CDR2 YYREEE (reference sequence).

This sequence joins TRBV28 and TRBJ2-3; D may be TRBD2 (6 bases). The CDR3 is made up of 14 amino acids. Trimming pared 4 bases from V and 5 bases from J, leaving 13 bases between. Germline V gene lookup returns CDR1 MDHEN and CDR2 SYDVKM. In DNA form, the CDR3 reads TGTGCCAGCAGTTGGAACGTCGGGGGAGATACGCAGTATTTT. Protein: CASSWNVGGDTQYF.

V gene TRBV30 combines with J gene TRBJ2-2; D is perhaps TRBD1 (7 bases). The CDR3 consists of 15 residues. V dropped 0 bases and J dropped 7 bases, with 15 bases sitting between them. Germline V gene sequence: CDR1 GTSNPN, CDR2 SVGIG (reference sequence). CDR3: CAWSVGAGGCGELFF. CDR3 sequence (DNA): TGTGCCTGGAGTGTAGGGGCAGGGGGGTGCGGGGAGCTGTTTTTT.

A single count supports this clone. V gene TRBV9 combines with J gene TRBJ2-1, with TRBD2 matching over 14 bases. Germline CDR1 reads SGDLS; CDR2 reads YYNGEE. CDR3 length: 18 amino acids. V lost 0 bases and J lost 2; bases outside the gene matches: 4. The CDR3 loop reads CASSVGLAGGTTYNEQFF. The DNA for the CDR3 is TGTGCCAGCAGCGTAGGACTAGCGGGAGGGACCACCTACAATGAGCAGTTCTTC.

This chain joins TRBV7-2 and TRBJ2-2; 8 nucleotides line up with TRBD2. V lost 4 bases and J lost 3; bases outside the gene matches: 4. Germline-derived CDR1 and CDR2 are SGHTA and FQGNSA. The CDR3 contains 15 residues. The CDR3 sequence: CASSYGGRYTGELFF. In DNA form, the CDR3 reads TGTGCCAGCAGCTACGGCGGGAGGTACACCGGGGAGCTGTTTTTT.